The 3 T cell receptor beta chains below were found in one sample sequenced in a study of blood T cell repertoires in COVID-19. This table comes from immunoSEQ multiplex PCR, and its TCRdb copy is limited to in-frame clones, with some not included. The repertoire holds about 140,000 clones, with about 80% as singletons. Sequencing was done on a sample of peripheral blood. The receptor set was obtained from a woman aged 55-69 years with acute or convalescent COVID-19.

The chain carries TRBV19 and TRBJ1-2; no reliable D call. Germline CDR1 reads LNHDA; CDR2 reads SQIVND (reference sequence). With 3 bases removed from V and 13 bases from J, the gap between germline ends came to 18 bases. The CDR3 runs to 13 residues. CDR3 in DNA: TGTGCCAGTAGTATCTACCCGGAGTTGATCCTCACCTTC. It codes for CASSIYPELILTF.

V usage is TRBV15 and J usage is TRBJ2-7, with D possibly matching TRBD2 (5 bases). Germline lookup yields CDR1 LNHNV and CDR2 YYDKDF (reference sequence). The CDR3 has 13 amino acids. Trimming took off 1 base at V and 5 bases at J, with 9 bases between the two ends. CDR3 nucleotide sequence: TGTGCCACCAGCAGAGCACCCGGGGACGAGCAGTACTTC. This encodes CATSRAPGDEQYF.

J is TRBJ1-1 and V is TRBV30; D is undetermined. The germline gives CDR1 GTSNPN, CDR2 SVGIG (reference sequence). V lost 2 bases and J lost 7, with 17 bases in between. This CDR3 has 14 residues. The CDR3 region is CAWSRAGISGEAFF. The CDR3 DNA reads as TGTGCCTGGAGTCGGGCGGGCATTTCGGGTGAAGCTTTCTTT.